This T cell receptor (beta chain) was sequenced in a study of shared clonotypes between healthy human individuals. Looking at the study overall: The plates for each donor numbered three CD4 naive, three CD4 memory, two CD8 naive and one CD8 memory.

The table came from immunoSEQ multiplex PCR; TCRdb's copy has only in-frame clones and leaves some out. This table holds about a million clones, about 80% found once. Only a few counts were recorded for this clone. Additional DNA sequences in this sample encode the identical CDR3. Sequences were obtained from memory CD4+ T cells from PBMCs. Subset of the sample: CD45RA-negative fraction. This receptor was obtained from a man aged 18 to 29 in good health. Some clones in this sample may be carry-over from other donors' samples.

CDR3 amino acids: CAWRGEETQYF. DNA of the CDR3: TGTGCCTGGAGGGGAGAGGAGACCCAGTACTTC. The chain combines TRBV30 with TRBJ2-5; maybe TRBD2 (5 bases). CDR3 length equals 11 residues. Germline-derived CDR1 and CDR2 are GTSNPN and SVGIG (reference sequence). The ends were cut back, 3 bases at V and 5 bases at J, with 7 bases in the middle.